The source of this T cell receptor (beta chain) is a study of response to subunit inactivated influenza vaccine. For this clonotype: Its antigen is not identified.

TCRdb re-called the RT-PCR reads through MiXCR, storing one row per CDR3 protein. This sample has about 520,000 distinct CDR3 sequences, with around 25% found just once. CDR3 length: 12 amino acids. Trimming stripped 2 bases from V and 4 bases from J, with 8 bases between. Per germline, CDR1 DFQATT and CDR2 SNEGSKA (reference sequence). Study results and limitations: Seasonal influenza vaccination, on each occasion, was suggested by the authors to recruit few new T cells.

The TCR sequence derives from a man between 50 and 59 years old who received an inactivated influenza vaccine. Material: CD4+ T cells sorted from PBMCs, obtained around 5 days after vaccination. The rearrangement joins TRBV20-1 to TRBJ1-2, with D perhaps TRBD1 (5 bases). CDR3 in amino acids: CSARQQVYGYTF. Written as DNA, the CDR3 is TGCAGTGCTAGACAACAGGTCTATGGCTACACCTTC.